This record covers a single T cell receptor beta chain. The antigen is undetermined. Germline V gene sequence: CDR1 SEHNR, CDR2 FQNEAQ (reference sequence). Deletions cut 2 bases from V and 5 bases from J, with 6 bases between. The CDR3 is made up of 12 amino acids. The record originates from a study of T cell responses to AZD1222 COVID-19 vaccine. Profiled with immunoSEQ multiplex PCR; TCRdb holds only in-frame clones, not every one. The sample lists some 140,000 clones; 88% were seen once. Study-wide results and limits: The donors showed a predominance of white British ancestry and of females, with possible underestimation of clonal diversity. Repertoire sampling happened only post peak T cell response. Spike-specific TCR breadth and depth went up after people got two AZD1222 doses.

This receptor was obtained from an adult in good health. The chain combines TRBV7-9 with TRBJ2-5; D gene uncertain. This specimen was peripheral blood, taken on day 0 of AZD1222 vaccination. For the CDR3, the DNA is TGTGCCAGCAGCTTAAATGGGGAGACCCAGTACTTC. It is translated as CASSLNGETQYF. Combining the CDR3 with reference TRBV7-9 and TRBJ2-5 gives the whole variable domain DTGVSQNPRHKITKRGQNVTFRCDPISEHNRLYWYRQTLGQGPEFLTYFQNEAQLEKSRLLSDRFSAERPKGSFSTLEIQRTEQGDSAMYLCASSLNGETQYFGPGTRLLVL.